These 9 T cell receptor beta chains share one sample of origin, sequenced in a study of CD8+ T cells in alopecia areata. cDNA reverse transcribed from extracted RNA served as the sequencing template. Assay used: immunoSEQ multiplex PCR; TCRdb lists only in-frame clones, some missing. The table includes over 150,000 clones, roughly 59% detected once. Sequencing was performed on CD4+ T cells sorted from blood, taken at week 0. Receptors were obtained from a human donor with alopecia areata.

The chain couples TRBV11-1 to TRBJ2-3, with TRBD2 identical over 12 bases. V trimming: 2 bases; J trimming: 6 bases; junction bases outside the gene matches: 6. Germline loops: CDR1 SGHAT, CDR2 FQDESV (reference sequence). The CDR3 spans 16 residues. The CDR3 here is CASSLNLAGGPDTQYF. The CDR3 DNA is TGTGCCAGCAGCTTAAATCTAGCGGGGGGGCCGGATACGCAGTATTTT.

Note on this clone: Other nucleotide sequences in the sample specify the same CDR3. The chain has TRBV29-1 and TRBJ1-1; a weak D match, TRBD1 (5 bases). Per the germline V gene, CDR1 is SQVTM and CDR2 is ANQGSEA. The CDR3 is 12 amino acids. V was cut by 5 bases and J by 0 bases, with 7 bases left in between. CDR3 in DNA: TGCAGCGTTTCAGGGATGAACACTGAAGCTTTCTTT. Protein: CSVSGMNTEAFF.

In its sample, this clone was seen a few times. The gene calls are TRBV29-1 and TRBJ2-7, with unresolved D. Between the trimmed V and J ends, which lost 3 bases and 7 bases, there was a span of 13 bases. The CDR3 totals 12 residues. Germline CDR1 SQVTM, CDR2 ANQGSEA. The CDR3 nucleotides are TGCAGCGTTGACTCGCAGAGTCAGGAGCAGTACTTC. As protein: CSVDSQSQEQYF.

This clone has only one observation. The chain combines TRBV7-2 with TRBJ2-7; weak D call: TRBD1 (6 bases). The CDR3 has 13 residues. Germline V lookup: CDR1 SGHTA, CDR2 FQGNSA. Trimming shortened V by 4 bases and J by 4 bases, and 11 bases separated the two germline ends. For the CDR3, the DNA is TGTGCCAGCAGCTCCCGGGACACTTACGAGCAGTACTTC. The encoded protein is CASSSRDTYEQYF.

The CDR3 here is CASSQAAQRANYGYTF. DNA for the CDR3: TGCGCCAGCAGCCAAGCCGCACAGAGAGCTAACTATGGCTACACCTTC. This chain connects TRBV4-1 to TRBJ1-2; D is uncertain. The germline V gene has CDR1 MGHRA and CDR2 YSYEKL. CDR3 length: 16 amino acids. Trimming removed 1 base at V and 0 bases at J, with 12 bases between.

V and J are TRBV18 and TRBJ1-1; possibly TRBD1 for D (6 bases). V shed 4 bases and J shed 10 bases, with 19 bases lying between them. Looked up from germline, CDR1 is KGHSH and CDR2 is LQKENI. The CDR3 consists of 14 residues. The CDR3 DNA sequence: TGTGCCAGCTCACGTTCACAGGGTAGCTTGACAGCTTTCTTT. Amino acid sequence: CASSRSQGSLTAFF. Based on the CDR3 plus reference TRBV18 and TRBJ1-1, the full variable domain is NAGVMQNPRHLVRRRGQEARLRCSPMKGHSHVYWYRQLPEEGLKFMVYLQKENIIDESGMPKERFSAEFPKEGPSILRIQQVVRGDSAAYFCASSRSQGSLTAFFGQGTRLTVV.

This clone was seen at least ten times. The V and J genes are TRBV14 and TRBJ1-1; D is undetermined. The CDR3 runs to 15 residues. CDR1 is SGHDN and CDR2 is FVKESK in the germline V gene. Trimming cost V 2 bases and J 6 bases, with 16 bases left between them. Written as DNA, the CDR3 is TGTGCCAGCAGCCAACATCTGCGGGTGACCCCTGAAGCTTTCTTT. It codes for CASSQHLRVTPEAFF. Full variable domain (outside the CDR3, taken from reference TRBV14 and TRBJ1-1): EAGVTQFPSHSVIEKGQTVTLRCDPISGHDNLYWYRRVMGKEIKFLLHFVKESKQDESGMPNNRFLAERTGGTYSTLKVQPAELEDSGVYFCASSQHLRVTPEAFFGQGTRLTVV.

The CDR3 DNA reads as TGTGCCAGCAATCCGGGACGCCTTGGAAGGGAGCAGTACTTC. As protein: CASNPGRLGREQYF. The chain uses TRBV2 and TRBJ2-7, with D perhaps given as TRBD1 or TRBD2 (5 bases each). Per the germline V gene, CDR1 is SNHLY and CDR2 is FYNNEI. This CDR3 contains 14 residues. V was cut by 7 bases and J by 7 bases, with 20 bases left in between. The full variable domain, rest sourced from reference TRBV2 and TRBJ2-7, is EPEVTQTPSHQVTQMGQEVILRCVPISNHLYFYWYRQILGQKVEFLVSFYNNEISEKSEIFDDQFSVERPDGSNFTLKIRSTKLEDSAMYFCASNPGRLGREQYFGPGTRLTVT.

V usage is TRBV27 and J usage is TRBJ1-1; 7 nucleotides match TRBD1. From germline, CDR1 is MNHEY and CDR2 SMNVEV (reference sequence). J lost 6 bases, V lost 5 bases, and 6 bases had no gene match. The CDR3 is made up of 13 amino acids. CDR3 nucleotide sequence: TGTGCCAGCAGTAAACAGGGGCTCCCTGAAGCTTTCTTT. Its protein is CASSKQGLPEAFF.